This T cell receptor (beta chain) was profiled in a study of blood T cell repertoires in COVID-19. The CDR3 covers 17 residues. The trim removed 1 base at V and 7 bases at J, leaving 5 bases unmatched. CDR1 and CDR2 (germline): SGHKS, YYEKEE (reference sequence). Original processing methods: Amplification of reference gene primers was used by the study to estimate nucleated cell counts. Some clones are missing from TCRdb's copy, which holds only in-frame ones; the method was immunoSEQ multiplex PCR. The V and J calls and clone size are taken from that table; D and trimming were inferred from the DNA. The sample has 150,000 to 200,000 clones; 60% to 85% are singletons. Enrolment of Seattle patients took place during active infection, and they were followed longitudinally.

Sequenced material: peripheral blood. The chain is built from TRBV5-5 and TRBJ2-1; 16 bases are shared with TRBD2. This receptor was taken from a woman aged 60-70 years with COVID-19, enrolled during active disease. CDR3 protein: CASSLWGTSGRVNEQFF. CDR3 nucleotide sequence: TGTGCCAGCAGCTTGTGGGGGACTAGCGGGAGGGTGAATGAGCAGTTCTTC.